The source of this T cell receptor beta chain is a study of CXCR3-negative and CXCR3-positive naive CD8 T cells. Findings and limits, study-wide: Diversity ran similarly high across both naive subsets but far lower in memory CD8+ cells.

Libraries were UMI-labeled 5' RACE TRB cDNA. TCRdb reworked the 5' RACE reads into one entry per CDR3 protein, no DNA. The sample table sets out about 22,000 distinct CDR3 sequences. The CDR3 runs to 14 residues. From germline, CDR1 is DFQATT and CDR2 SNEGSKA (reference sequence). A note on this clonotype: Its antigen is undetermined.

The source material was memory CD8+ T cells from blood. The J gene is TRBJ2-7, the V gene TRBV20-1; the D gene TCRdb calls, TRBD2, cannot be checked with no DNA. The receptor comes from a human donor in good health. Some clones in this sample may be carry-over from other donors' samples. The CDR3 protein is CSAGLAGGPNEQYF.